This T cell receptor (beta chain) was obtained from a study of blood T cells in healthy people across ages. The authors ran a second PCR of roughly 7 to 11 cycles using a sample-barcoded 5' primer and a J-beta primer mix. TCRdb analysed the 5' RACE reads with MiXCR anew, one entry per CDR3 protein. Of approximately 850,000 distinct CDR3 sequences listed, roughly 60% are singletons. This CDR3 region has 16 residues. The V gene lost 1 base and the J gene lost 6 bases, with 15 bases spanning the gap. CDR1 is SEHNR, CDR2 FQNEAQ, per germline (reference sequence). The chain couples TRBV7-9 to TRBJ2-2; D may be TRBD2 (6 bases). The sequencing sample was made of blood. This sequence was found in a man aged 25 to 40 in good health. The CDR3 coding sequence is TGTGCCAGCAGCTTAGTTCTAGCGCTAAGCGCCGGGGAGCTGTTTTTT. Residues: CASSLVLALSAGELFF.